Following are 5 T cell receptor beta chains from one sample sequenced in a study of regulatory T cells in long-lasting Graves disease (dated by TCRdb to the early 2020s). Libraries were constructed by multiplex PCR. This sample was sequenced with an Illumina HiSeq 4000. TCR beta libraries were built with iRepertoire HTBI primers and Arm-PCR amplification of CDR3 regions. TCRdb itself trimmed the public reads at Q25 with fastp, ran MiXCR and retained productive beta chains. Every entry covers one CDR3 protein and lists the most common genes and DNA from its rows. This sample lists under 300,000 distinct CDR3 sequences; 20% were detected once. Clones ranked in the top ten supply approximately 15% of the sample. The sample's time point label is to be understood as: newly diagnosed GD, antithyroid drugs for less than 3 months. RNA was extracted from PBMCs in TRIzol for both TCR sequencing and RNA sequencing.

Sequenced material: peripheral blood mononuclear cells (PBMCs), taken at new diagnosis, from a patient treated with antithyroid drugs. These receptors all stem from a female donor with Graves disease.

There are many counts of this clonotype. This chain connects TRBV6-1 to TRBJ2-1; D call uncertain. The germline V gene encodes CDR1 MNHNS and CDR2 SASEGT. Trimming took 5 bases from V and 8 from J, leaving 13 bases between them. The CDR3 extends over 13 amino acids. The CDR3 sequence is CASSPRQGHEQFF. CDR3 DNA: TGTGCCAGCAGTCCACGACAAGGACATGAGCAGTTCTTC.

This chain links TRBV4-1 with TRBJ1-5, with a possible D match to TRBD1 (5 bases). The CDR3 spans 15 residues. Trimming took 1 base from V and 7 from J, leaving 14 bases between them. From germline, CDR1 is MGHRA and CDR2 YSYEKL. In DNA form, the CDR3 reads TGCGCCAGCAGCCAAGCCGTCGGGGCCTGGCAGCCCCAGCATTTT. This gives the protein CASSQAVGAWQPQHF.

This clonotype was counted many times. The chain carries TRBV7-2 and TRBJ1-5; D call uncertain. The CDR3 is 13 residues long. The ends were cut back, 1 base at V and 1 base at J, with 2 bases in the middle. Germline CDR1 and CDR2: SGHTA and FQGNSA. The chain's CDR3 is CASSLESNQPQHF. CDR3 coding DNA: TGTGCCAGCAGCTTAGAGAGCAATCAGCCCCAGCATTTT.

This clonotype was counted a few times. The chain recombines TRBV7-2 with TRBJ2-3; 8 nucleotides match TRBD2. The CDR3 covers 21 residues. The V gene's germline CDR1 is SGHTA and CDR2 FQGNSA. V shed 5 bases and J 1 base; nucleotides not matched to a gene: 23. The CDR3 sequence: CASSVVRGRTPGGGGTDTQYF. The CDR3 nucleotides read TGTGCCAGCAGCGTTGTACGGGGACGGACTCCGGGGGGGGGTGGCACAGATACGCAGTATTTT.

In this sample, this clonotype turned up many times. The V gene is TRBV27, the J gene TRBJ2-5; 9 positions match TRBD1. J gave up 1 base and V 5 bases, and 2 bases lay outside the gene matches. The V gene's germline CDR1 is MNHEY and CDR2 SMNVEV (reference sequence). This CDR3 contains 14 residues. The CDR3 loop is CASSTTGGQETQYF. The CDR3 bases are TGTGCCAGCAGTACGACAGGGGGCCAAGAGACCCAGTACTTC.